One and the same sample provided the 22 T cell receptor beta chains below, sequenced in a study of Ad26.COV2.S vaccination and SARS-CoV-2 variants. Treatment defined: around 19 received Ad26.COV2.S at low or high dose, single or two shots; five or six received placebo; per-sample allocation not given. Repertoires come from day 63 after the first vaccine or placebo injection. The method was immunoSEQ multiplex PCR; TCRdb's version includes in-frame clones alone and lacks a portion of them. The repertoire has approximately 460,000 clones, 89% of them found once; the top ten carry more than 1.5%. The sample consisted of peripheral blood, taken in a trial of Ad26.COV2.S vaccine versus placebo. All receptors derive from a person aged 18 to 59 who received the Ad26.COV2.S COVID-19 vaccine or a placebo.

The rearrangement links TRBV30 to TRBJ2-5; 8 positions agree with TRBD1. Germline V lookup: CDR1 GTSNPN, CDR2 SVGIG (reference sequence). The CDR3 length is 12 residues. Unmatched junction bases numbered 1, after V lost 5 bases and J lost 2 bases. CDR3 region: CAWGDRQETQYF. As DNA, the CDR3 is TGTGCCTGGGGGGACAGGCAAGAGACCCAGTACTTC.

The rearrangement uses TRBV28 and TRBJ1-2, with D possibly matching TRBD1 (6 bases). Between the trimmed V and J ends, which lost 8 bases and 5 bases, there was a span of 15 bases. Germline CDR1 reads MDHEN; CDR2 reads SYDVKM. This CDR3 is built from 13 residues. The CDR3 coding sequence is TGTGCCAGCGGACAGCCCCCGGGATATGGCTACACCTTC. Translating it yields CASGQPPGYGYTF.

The chain uses TRBV18 and TRBJ2-7, with unresolved D. Trimming took 0 bases from V and 1 from J, leaving 10 bases between them. CDR3 length equals 15 residues. Germline-derived CDR1 and CDR2 are KGHSH and LQKENI. This CDR3 is CASSPPAKGSYEQYF. CDR3 DNA sequence: TGTGCCAGCTCACCACCGGCCAAGGGATCCTACGAGCAGTACTTC.

The CDR3 sequence: CASSGGGGSNQPQHF. The DNA of the CDR3 is TGTGCCAGCAGCGGAGGGGGGGGAAGCAATCAGCCCCAGCATTTT. This chain uses TRBV7-2 with TRBJ1-5, with a tentative D call TRBD1 (6 bases). V was cut by 5 bases and J by 1 base, with 12 bases left in between. Germline V gives CDR1 SGHTA, CDR2 FQGNSA. The CDR3 is made up of 15 amino acids.

V is TRBV28 and J is TRBJ2-5; 7 bases line up with TRBD2. In germline, CDR1 is MDHEN, CDR2 SYDVKM. This CDR3 is built from 19 residues. The V segment lost 5 bases and the J segment 5 bases; nucleotides outside the gene matches: 23. The CDR3 DNA reads as TGTGCCAGCAGTCGAACAAAAGCGGGAAACGGTCTATGGTCGGAGACCCAGTACTTC. Translating gives CASSRTKAGNGLWSETQYF. Combining the CDR3 with reference TRBV28 and TRBJ2-5 gives the whole variable domain DVKVTQSSRYLVKRTGEKVFLECVQDMDHENMFWYRQDPGLGLRLIYFSYDVKMKEKGDIPEGYSVSREKKERFSLILESASTNQTSMYLCASSRTKAGNGLWSETQYFGPGTRLLVL.

The chain has TRBV6-2 or TRBV6-3 and TRBJ2-3; weak D call: TRBD1 (6 bases). This CDR3 has 13 residues. The V and J ends lost 5 bases and 4 bases respectively, with 10 bases between them. Germline-derived CDR1 and CDR2 are MNHEY and SVGEGT. In DNA form, the CDR3 reads TGTGCCAGCAGTAAACAGGGTTCAGATACGCAGTATTTT. Encoded protein: CASSKQGSDTQYF.

The sample holds one count of this clone. This chain joins TRBV27 and TRBJ2-1, with 13 bases identical to TRBD2. This CDR3 spans 15 amino acids. CDR1 is MNHEY, CDR2 SMNVEV, per germline (reference sequence). V trimming: 3 bases; J trimming: 7 bases; junction bases outside the gene matches: 3. CDR3 region: CASSFLTSGGNEQFF. The CDR3 DNA reads as TGTGCCAGCAGTTTCCTGACTAGCGGGGGGAATGAGCAGTTCTTC.

Concerning this clone: One end of the junction is discordant with germline, which a read error may explain. V usage is TRBV5-6 and J usage is TRBJ1-1; perhaps TRBD1 as D (5 bases). Germline values: CDR1 SGHDT, CDR2 YYEEEE. The CDR3 length is 14 residues. The CDR3 loop is CASSLAGGNAEAFF. The CDR3 nucleotides are TGTGCCAGCAGCTTGGCCGGGGGGAACGCTGAAGCTTTCTTT.

This clone was picked up a small number of times. The gene calls are TRBV5-8 and TRBJ1-6; 8 positions agree with TRBD1. The CDR3 loop spans 15 amino acids. J lost 8 bases, V lost 1 base, and 5 bases had no gene match. Germline lookup yields CDR1 SGHTS and CDR2 YDEGEE. In nucleotides, the CDR3 is TGTGCCAGCAGCTTGATACAGGGGGTAGATTCACCCCTCCACTTT. Protein: CASSLIQGVDSPLHF.

This clone was recorded once. The genes are TRBV21-1 and TRBJ2-7; TRBD2, as called in the table, went unchecked against the DNA. TRBV21-1 is deemed a pseudogene. The CDR3 has 20 residues. This CDR3 reads CASRNNPGLAGVLQSYEQYF. The CDR3 DNA reads as TGTGCCAGCAGGAACAATCCGGGACTAGCGGGAGTTCTTCAATCCTACGAGCAGTACTTC.

This chain joins TRBV28 and TRBJ2-2; 9 nucleotides align to TRBD1. Germline V gene sequence: CDR1 MDHEN, CDR2 SYDVKM. The J segment lost 6 bases and the V segment lost 3 bases, leaving 8 bases of the junction unmatched. This CDR3 has 16 amino acids. CDR3 protein: CASSFRGQGFAGELFF. The DNA of the CDR3 is TGTGCCAGCAGTTTTCGGGGACAGGGTTTCGCCGGGGAGCTGTTTTTT.

This chain uses TRBV29-1 with TRBJ2-1; the match to TRBD2 covers 12 bases. Trimming removed 2 bases from V and 5 bases from J; junction bases left unmatched: 4. From germline, CDR1 is SQVTM and CDR2 ANQGSEA. The CDR3 length is 15 residues. CDR3 nucleotides: TGCAGCGTTGAACTAGCGGGAGGGCCGCACAATGAGCAGTTCTTC. Translation: CSVELAGGPHNEQFF.

This chain uses TRBV4-1 with TRBJ2-1; weak D call: TRBD1 (5 bases). The germline V gene encodes CDR1 MGHRA and CDR2 YSYEKL. This CDR3 region has 15 residues. V lost 3 bases and J lost 3, with 12 bases in between. The CDR3 is CASSHSIDSYNEQFF. The CDR3 coding sequence is TGCGCCAGCAGCCACTCCATTGACAGCTACAATGAGCAGTTCTTC.

This clone was observed a single time. The V and J genes are TRBV12-5 and TRBJ2-3; D call uncertain. CDR1 is LGHNT and CDR2 is FRNRAP in the germline V gene. The V end lost 5 bases, the J end lost 6 bases, and 6 bases lay between the germline ends. CDR3 length: 11 residues. The CDR3 DNA is TGTGCTAGTGGTGACGGGGATACGCAGTATTTT. Protein sequence: CASGDGDTQYF. Combining the CDR3 with reference TRBV12-5 and TRBJ2-3 gives the whole variable domain DARVTQTPRHKVTEMGQEVTMRCQPILGHNTVFWYRQTMMQGLELLAYFRNRAPLDDSGMPKDRFSAEMPDATLATLKIQPSEPRDSAVYFCASGDGDTQYFGPGTRLTVL.

The chain couples TRBV5-8 to TRBJ2-5, with 9 bases identical to TRBD2. The trim removed 4 bases at V and 5 bases at J, leaving 15 bases unmatched. CDR1 is SGHTS and CDR2 is YDEGEE in the germline V gene. This CDR3 has 17 residues. CDR3 in amino acids: CASSPRRNSGGKETQYF. CDR3 coding DNA: TGTGCCAGCAGCCCCCGTCGTAATAGCGGGGGAAAGGAGACCCAGTACTTC. Filled out from reference TRBV5-8 and TRBJ2-5, the complete variable domain reads EAGVTQSPTHLIKTRGQQATLRCSPISGHTSVYWYQQALGLGLQFLLWYDEGEERNRGNFPPRFSGRQFPNYSSELNVNALELEDSALYLCASSPRRNSGGKETQYFGPGTRLLVL.

Only one count was recorded for this clone. The chain is built from TRBV19 and TRBJ1-6; D unclear. Germline assignment: CDR1 LNHDA and CDR2 SQIVND (reference sequence). V was cut by 4 bases and J by 9 bases, with 19 bases left in between. The CDR3 totals 16 residues. The DNA for the CDR3 is TGTGCCAGTAGTACCCTCCAAGGACGCGGGATTTCACCCCTCCACTTT. This encodes CASSTLQGRGISPLHF.

This clone was found a few times. The V call is TRBV5-1, the J call TRBJ1-1; D gene unclear. Trimming shortened V by 3 bases and J by 7 bases, and 19 bases separated the two germline ends. The CDR3 runs 15 residues. Germline assignment: CDR1 SGHRS and CDR2 YFSETQ. The CDR3 coding sequence is TGCGCCAGCAGCTCGAACTTTGGTAGTGGCGGTGAAGCTTTCTTT. Encoded protein: CASSSNFGSGGEAFF.

This chain joins TRBV4-3 and TRBJ1-5; D is perhaps TRBD1 (6 bases). The germline V gene has CDR1 LGHNA and CDR2 YSLEER. CDR3 size: 15 residues. V was cut by 1 base and J by 7 bases, with 14 bases left in between. CDR3 sequence reads: CASSQGWGARQPQHF. In DNA, the CDR3 is TGCGCCAGCAGCCAAGGCTGGGGGGCCCGGCAGCCCCAGCATTTT.

This clone is a singleton in its sample. This sequence joins TRBV5-4 and TRBJ2-7, with TRBD1 identical over 9 bases. Trimming at V came to 3 bases and at J to 3 bases, leaving 10 bases not matched to a gene. The CDR3 covers 16 residues. Germline CDR1 and CDR2: SGHNT and YYREEE (reference sequence). CDR3 coding DNA: TGTGCCAGCAGCTCTATGACAGGGGGTTTGGGCTACGAGCAGTACTTC. Translation gives CASSSMTGGLGYEQYF.

The chain combines TRBV19 with TRBJ1-1, with D tentatively TRBD1 (6 bases). The germline CDR1 and CDR2 sequences are LNHDA and SQIVND (reference sequence). This CDR3 has 15 residues. V dropped 6 bases and J dropped 1 base, with 15 bases sitting between them. The CDR3 loop is CASSVFPRGNTEAFF. CDR3 DNA: TGTGCCAGTAGCGTATTCCCCAGGGGGAACACTGAAGCTTTCTTT.

The V gene is TRBV28, the J gene TRBJ2-2; 7 bases are shared with TRBD1. Per the germline V gene, CDR1 is MDHEN and CDR2 is SYDVKM. The CDR3 extends over 15 amino acids. V dropped 5 bases and J dropped 4; count of bases not matched to a gene: 7. CDR3 sequence: CASSSTGAATGELFF. The CDR3 nucleotides read TGTGCCAGCAGTAGCACAGGGGCGGCCACCGGGGAGCTGTTTTTT.

The J gene is TRBJ2-1, the V gene TRBV19, with 8 positions matching TRBD2. CDR3 length: 16 residues. Unmatched junction bases numbered 11, after V lost 3 bases and J lost 7 bases. The V gene's germline CDR1 is LNHDA and CDR2 SQIVND (reference sequence). CDR3 amino acids: CASSIVGASGGNEQFF. CDR3 DNA: TGTGCCAGTAGTATTGTTGGGGCCTCGGGGGGGAATGAGCAGTTCTTC.